This TCR beta chain was identified during a study of T-cell reconstitution after alpha-beta-depleted transplantation in children (dated by TCRdb to 2016 to 2017). In terms of the full investigation: Using TCR repertoire profiling, the study quantitatively followed how T-cell immune reconstitution unfolded in children after TCRalphabeta/CD19-depleted allogeneic hematopoietic cell transplantation.

The V end gives up 6 bases and the J end 5 bases, leaving 3 bases in the junction not matched to a gene. Including the terminal cysteine and phenylalanine, the CDR3 comprises 13 residues. The CDR3 DNA has 39 bases and is translated from base 1. Comment on this clonotype: This receptor's antigen is unknown. No much larger clone exists at a distance of one base, and base qualities are not known.

Library prep was done by PCR. Sequencing was carried out with an Illumina HiSeq 2500. Molecular barcoding was employed in the preparation of TCR libraries, with unique molecular identifiers being used to normalize TCRbeta repertoire quantification. TCRdb handled the public reads itself, with Q25 trimming in fastp and clone calling in MiXCR, and kept productive beta chains. Rows matching on CDR3 protein sequence are summarized as one entry with the most common DNA and genes. This sample has around 400,000 distinct CDR3 sequences in its table, and under 13% of those were observed once. The biggest ten clones account for roughly 6% of the sample.

The receptor's source is a human donor who donated a stem cell graft to a child with acute myeloid leukemia. The receptor chain draws on TRBV12-3 or TRBV12-4 and TRBJ1-1, with TRBD1 matching 10 junction bases. The sample consisted of PBMCs from the stem cell graft donor, taken from the stem cell graft. The CDR3 corresponds to CASRLGQGTEAFF. The DNA is as follows: TGTGCCAGCAGGTTGGGACAGGGGACTGAAGCTTTCTTT.